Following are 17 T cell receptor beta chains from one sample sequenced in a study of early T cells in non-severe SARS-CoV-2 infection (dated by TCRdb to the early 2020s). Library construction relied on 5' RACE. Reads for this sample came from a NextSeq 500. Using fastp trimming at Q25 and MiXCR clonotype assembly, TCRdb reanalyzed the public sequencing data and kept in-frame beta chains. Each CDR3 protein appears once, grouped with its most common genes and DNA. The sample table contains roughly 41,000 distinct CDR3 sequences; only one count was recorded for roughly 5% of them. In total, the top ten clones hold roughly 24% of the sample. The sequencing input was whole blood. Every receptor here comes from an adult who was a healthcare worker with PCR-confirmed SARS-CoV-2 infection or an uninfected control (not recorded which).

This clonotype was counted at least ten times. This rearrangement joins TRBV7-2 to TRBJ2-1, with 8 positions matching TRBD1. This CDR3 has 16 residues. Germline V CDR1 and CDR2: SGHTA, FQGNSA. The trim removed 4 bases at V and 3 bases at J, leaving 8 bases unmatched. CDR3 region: CASSSYGTGNYNEQFF. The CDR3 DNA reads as TGTGCCAGCAGCTCCTACGGGACAGGAAACTACAATGAGCAGTTCTTC.

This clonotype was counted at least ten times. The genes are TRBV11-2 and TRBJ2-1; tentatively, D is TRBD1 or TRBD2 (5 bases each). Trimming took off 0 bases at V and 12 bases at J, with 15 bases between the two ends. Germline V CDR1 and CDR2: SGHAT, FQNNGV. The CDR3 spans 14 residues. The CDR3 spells CASSLDHSGLGQFF. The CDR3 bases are TGTGCCAGCAGCTTAGACCATTCGGGGCTGGGGCAGTTCTTC.

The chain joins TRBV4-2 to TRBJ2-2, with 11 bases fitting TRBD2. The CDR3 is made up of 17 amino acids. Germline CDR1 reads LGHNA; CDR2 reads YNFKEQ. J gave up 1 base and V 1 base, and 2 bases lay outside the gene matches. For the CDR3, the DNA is TGTGCCAGCAGCCAAGTCACTAGCGGGAGGAACACCGGGGAGCTGTTTTTT. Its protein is CASSQVTSGRNTGELFF.

CDR3 nucleotide sequence: TGTGCCAGCAGCCCTTGGGAGACAGGGGGCCAGCCCCAGCATTTT. It codes for CASSPWETGGQPQHF. This chain links TRBV5-6 with TRBJ1-5, with 10 bases aligning to TRBD1. Trimming cost V 4 bases and J 7 bases; bases outside gene matches: 8. The CDR3 spans 15 residues. Looked up from germline, CDR1 is SGHDT and CDR2 is YYEEEE.

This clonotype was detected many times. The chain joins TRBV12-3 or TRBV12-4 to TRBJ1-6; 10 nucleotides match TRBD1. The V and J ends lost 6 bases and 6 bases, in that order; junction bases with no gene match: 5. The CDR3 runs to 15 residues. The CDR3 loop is CASSPGQGVNSPLHF. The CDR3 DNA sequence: TGTGCCAGCAGCCCAGGACAGGGGGTTAATTCACCCCTCCACTTT.

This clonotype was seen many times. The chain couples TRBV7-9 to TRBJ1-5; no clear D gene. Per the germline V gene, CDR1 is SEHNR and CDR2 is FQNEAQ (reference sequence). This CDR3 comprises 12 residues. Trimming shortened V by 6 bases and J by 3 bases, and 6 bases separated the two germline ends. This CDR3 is CASRDNNQPQHF. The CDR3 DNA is TGTGCCAGCAGAGACAACAATCAGCCCCAGCATTTT.

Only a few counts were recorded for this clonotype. CDR3 DNA sequence: TGTGCCAGCAGGGGTAGCGGAGCAGATACGCAGTATTTT. This translates into CASRGSGADTQYF. The V call is TRBV12-3 or TRBV12-4, the J call TRBJ2-3; possible D gene TRBD2, 6 bases. Trimming took 6 bases from V and 4 from J, leaving 11 bases between them. The length of the CDR3 is 13 residues.

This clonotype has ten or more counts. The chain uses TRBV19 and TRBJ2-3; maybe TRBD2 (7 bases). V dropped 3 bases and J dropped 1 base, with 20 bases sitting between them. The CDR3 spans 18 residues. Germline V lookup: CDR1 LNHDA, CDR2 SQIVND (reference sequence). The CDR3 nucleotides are TGTGCCAGTAGTATCTCCGGATGGGGGGGGCCCGGCACAGATACGCAGTATTTT. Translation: CASSISGWGGPGTDTQYF. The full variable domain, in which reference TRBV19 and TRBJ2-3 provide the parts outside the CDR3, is DGGITQSPKYLFRKEGQNVTLSCEQNLNHDAMYWYRQDPGQGLRLIYYSQIVNDFQKGDIAEGYSVSREKKESFPLTVTSAQKNPTAFYLCASSISGWGGPGTDTQYFGPGTRLTVL.

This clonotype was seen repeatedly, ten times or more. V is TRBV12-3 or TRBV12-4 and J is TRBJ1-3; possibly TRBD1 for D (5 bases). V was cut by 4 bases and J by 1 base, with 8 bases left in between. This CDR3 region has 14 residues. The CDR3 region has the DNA TGTGCCAGCAGTTCCGGGGCGTCTGGAAACACCATATATTTT. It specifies CASSSGASGNTIYF.

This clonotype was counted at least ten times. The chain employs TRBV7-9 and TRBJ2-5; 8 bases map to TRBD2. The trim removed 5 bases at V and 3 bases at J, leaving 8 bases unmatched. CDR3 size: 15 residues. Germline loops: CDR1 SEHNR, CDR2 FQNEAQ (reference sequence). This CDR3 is CASSPLSSGKETQYF. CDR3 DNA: TGTGCCAGCAGCCCCCTAAGTAGCGGGAAAGAGACCCAGTACTTC. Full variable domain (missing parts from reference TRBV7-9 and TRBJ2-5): DTGVSQNPRHKITKRGQNVTFRCDPISEHNRLYWYRQTLGQGPEFLTYFQNEAQLEKSRLLSDRFSAERPKGSFSTLEIQRTEQGDSAMYLCASSPLSSGKETQYFGPGTRLLVL.

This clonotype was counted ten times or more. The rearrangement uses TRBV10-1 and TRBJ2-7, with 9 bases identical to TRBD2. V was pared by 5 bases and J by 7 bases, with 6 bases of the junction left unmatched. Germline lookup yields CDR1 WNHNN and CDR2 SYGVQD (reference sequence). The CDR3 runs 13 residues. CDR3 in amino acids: CASSHGTSQEQYF. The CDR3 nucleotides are TGCGCCAGCAGTCATGGGACTAGCCAGGAGCAGTACTTC.

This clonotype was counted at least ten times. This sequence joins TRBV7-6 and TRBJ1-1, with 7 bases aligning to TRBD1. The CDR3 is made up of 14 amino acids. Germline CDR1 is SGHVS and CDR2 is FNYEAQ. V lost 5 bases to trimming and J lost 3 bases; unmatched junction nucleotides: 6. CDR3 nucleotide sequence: TGTGCCAGCAGCCGCCCCGGGACAGACACTGAAGCTTTCTTT. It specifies CASSRPGTDTEAFF.

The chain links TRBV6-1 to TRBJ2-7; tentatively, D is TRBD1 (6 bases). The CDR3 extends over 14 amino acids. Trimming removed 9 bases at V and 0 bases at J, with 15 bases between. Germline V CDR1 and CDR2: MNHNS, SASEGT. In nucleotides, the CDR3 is TGTGCCAGTATATCGCCCAGGGGCTCCTACGAGCAGTACTTC. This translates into CASISPRGSYEQYF.

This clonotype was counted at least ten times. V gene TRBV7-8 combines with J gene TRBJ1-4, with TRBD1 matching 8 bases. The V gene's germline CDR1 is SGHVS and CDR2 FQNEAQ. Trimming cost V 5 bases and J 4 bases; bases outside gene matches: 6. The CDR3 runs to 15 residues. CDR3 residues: CASSLRQGSNEKLFF. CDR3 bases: TGTGCCAGCAGCCTCCGACAGGGGAGTAATGAAAAACTGTTTTTT.

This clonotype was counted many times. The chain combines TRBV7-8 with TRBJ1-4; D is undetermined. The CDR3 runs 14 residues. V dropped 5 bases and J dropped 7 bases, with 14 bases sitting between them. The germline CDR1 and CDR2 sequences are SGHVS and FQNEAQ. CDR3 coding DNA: TGTGCCAGCAGCCACCCCCCGGACTCTGAAAAACTGTTTTTT. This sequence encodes CASSHPPDSEKLFF.

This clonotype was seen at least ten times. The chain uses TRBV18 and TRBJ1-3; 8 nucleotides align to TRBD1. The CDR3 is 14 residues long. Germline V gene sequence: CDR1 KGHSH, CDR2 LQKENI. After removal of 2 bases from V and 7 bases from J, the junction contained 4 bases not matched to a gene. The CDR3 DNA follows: TGTGCCAGCTCACCATCAGGGGGCAGGAACACCATATATTTT. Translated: CASSPSGGRNTIYF. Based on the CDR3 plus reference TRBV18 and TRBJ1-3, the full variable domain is NAGVMQNPRHLVRRRGQEARLRCSPMKGHSHVYWYRQLPEEGLKFMVYLQKENIIDESGMPKERFSAEFPKEGPSILRIQQVVRGDSAAYFCASSPSGGRNTIYFGEGSWLTVV.

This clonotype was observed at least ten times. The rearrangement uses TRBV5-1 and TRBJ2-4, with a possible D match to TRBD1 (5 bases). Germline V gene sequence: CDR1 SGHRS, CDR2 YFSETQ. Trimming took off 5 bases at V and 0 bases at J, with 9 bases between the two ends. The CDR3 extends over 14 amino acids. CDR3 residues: CASRGDLAKNIQYF. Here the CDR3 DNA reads TGCGCCAGCAGAGGGGATCTAGCCAAAAACATTCAGTACTTC.